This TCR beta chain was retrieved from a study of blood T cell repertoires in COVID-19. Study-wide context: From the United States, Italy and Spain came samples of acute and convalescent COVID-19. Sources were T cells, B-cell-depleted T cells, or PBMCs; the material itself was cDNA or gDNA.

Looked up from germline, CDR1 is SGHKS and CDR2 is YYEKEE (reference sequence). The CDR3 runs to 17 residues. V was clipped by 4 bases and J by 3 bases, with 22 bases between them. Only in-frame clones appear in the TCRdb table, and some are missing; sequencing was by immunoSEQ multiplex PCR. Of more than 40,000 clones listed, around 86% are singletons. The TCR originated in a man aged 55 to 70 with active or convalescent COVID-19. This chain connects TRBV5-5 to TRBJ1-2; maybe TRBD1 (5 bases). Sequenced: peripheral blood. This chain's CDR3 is CASSIGTGRGIYYGYTF. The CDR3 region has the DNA TGTGCCAGCAGCATCGGTACCGGACGGGGGATATACTATGGCTACACCTTC.